This paragraph covers one T cell receptor beta chain sequence. Antigen unknown. The data were obtained in a study of tumor-infiltrating lymphocytes in primary liver carcinoma. Both RNA and DNA were isolated together from around 20-30 mg of bulk tissue that had not been sorted. Total RNA amounting to around 540 ng was the source from which TCR beta cDNA was made with a constant-region primer. Slightly modified ARM-PCR, run as three nested multiplex PCR rounds, produced the TCR beta libraries. TCRdb independently ran MiXCR on the multiplex PCR reads; one entry per CDR3 protein. The sample consists of fewer than 85,000 distinct CDR3 sequences, around 66% of them appearing once. General study findings and limits: Lower overlap was observed for tumor-adjacent and tumor-blood pairs relative to tumor region pairs.

This TCR was recovered from a man aged 35-49 years with primary liver carcinoma and hepatitis B virus infection. Sequencing was carried out using tumor-adjacent normal liver tissue.

CDR3 residues: CTIRRGTSEFF. The CDR3 nucleotides are TGTACCATCAGGAGAGGGACTAGTGAGTTCTTC. The rearrangement joins TRBV6-5 to TRBJ2-1; 8 positions match TRBD2. The CDR3 consists of 11 residues. Germline V gene sequence: CDR1 MNHEY, CDR2 SVGAGI.